This paragraph covers one TCR beta chain sequence. Its matching antigen is unknown. After removal of 6 bases from V and 1 base from J, the junction contained 10 bases not matched to a gene. The CDR3 extends over 16 amino acids. The V gene's germline CDR1 is SNHLY and CDR2 FYNNEI. Fresh 10 ml peripheral blood yielded PBMCs. The entry originates in a study of T cells in Graves' hyperthyroidism and ophthalmopathy. Overall study: At the time of initial diagnosis and before any treatment, peripheral blood was collected.

The source material, RNA transcripts, was used to amplify TCR beta CDR3 regions. Researchers ran a first-round RT-PCR on the TCR CDR3 using the HTBI primer set. TCRdb itself ran the multiplex PCR reads through MiXCR, one entry per CDR3 protein. The data show about 560,000 distinct CDR3 sequences, with about a sixth seen just once and roughly 18% held by the top ten. General study results and limits: A model built on 13 V-J features separated ophthalmopathy from stable hyperthyroidism.

The receptor comes from a woman aged 18-35 years with Graves' hyperthyroidism. Sequences were obtained from blood. The V gene is TRBV2, the J gene TRBJ2-7; TRBD2 matches 9 bases. The CDR3 DNA reads as TGTGCCAGCAGGGGGGGGGGCGGGGGGGCGTCCTACGAGCAGTACTTC. It yields the protein CASRGGGGGASYEQYF.